The rows below give T cell receptor beta chains drawn from one sample of a study of CD8+ T cells in alopecia areata. TCRdb's copy holds only in-frame clones and misses some; the assay was immunoSEQ multiplex PCR. The sample consists of 150,000 or so clones, about three fifths of them appearing once. This specimen consisted of CD4+ T cells sorted from blood, obtained at week 4, from a patient treated with tofacitinib. These receptors came from a human donor with alopecia areata. The CDR3 runs from the conserved cysteine through the conserved F or W. A D gene is named only where the DNA matches it firmly. Only part of the rows carry a size: once, few, many, or a class if the clone is expanded.

TRBJ1-2	TRBV30	13	NA	TRBD1	TGTGCCTTCGCGAGGGACAGCCCCTATGGCTACACCTTC	CAFARDSPYGYTF
TRBJ1-6	TRBV5-1	15	once	TRBD1	TGCGCCAGCAGCTGGCGGACAGGGGCGGATTCACCCCTCCACTTT	CASSWRTGADSPLHF
TRBJ1-1	TRBV19	13	few	NA	TGTGCCAGTAGTATAGATCAGAACACTGAAGCTTTCTTT	CASSIDQNTEAFF
TRBJ2-2	TRBV30	15	NA	NA	TGTGCCTCCCCCCCAGCAGGGATGAACACCGGGGAGCTGTTTTTT	CASPPAGMNTGELFF
TRBJ2-1	TRBV4-1	15	NA	NA	TGCGCCAGCAGCCAGGAGGCGTCGAGATTCAATGAGCAGTTCTTC	CASSQEASRFNEQFF
TRBJ2-3	TRBV29-1	14	NA	NA	TGCAGCGTTGAAGATATCCAGCAGTCAGATACGCAGTATTTT	CSVEDIQQSDTQYF
TRBJ2-6	TRBV30	15	NA	NA	TGTGCCTGGAGAGCCCCGCGTCCTGGGGCCAACGTCCTGACTTTC	CAWRAPRPGANVLTF
TRBJ2-1	TRBV7-2	16	NA	NA	TGTGCCAGCAGCTTGGCCGGCGCGGGGTCGTACAATGAGCAGTTCTTC	CASSLAGAGSYNEQFF
TRBJ1-3	TRBV30	15	NA	TRBD1	TGTGCCTGGAGCCGGGACAGCGGGTCTGGAAACACCATATATTTT	CAWSRDSGSGNTIYF
TRBJ2-7	TRBV29-1	14	NA	TRBD2	TGCAGCGTTGGAGGGTCTAGCGGGGCCTACGAGCAGTACTTC	CSVGGSSGAYEQYF
TRBJ2-2	TRBV4-2	16	NA	TRBD1	TGTGCCAGCAGCCAAGGAGGGACAGGCCTCGCCGGGGAGCTGTTTTTT	CASSQGGTGLAGELFF
TRBJ1-6	TRBV30	16	NA	NA	TGTGCCTGGAGTGACCCATTTAGCTCCTATAATTCACCCCTCCACTTT	CAWSDPFSSYNSPLHF
TRBJ1-1	TRBV30	14	NA	NA	TGTGCCTGGAGTTTGGACCCCTCTAACACTGAAGCTTTCTTT	CAWSLDPSNTEAFF
TRBJ2-3	TRBV27	12	few	NA	TGTGCCAGCAGTTCCTACACAGATACGCAGTATTTT	CASSSYTDTQYF
TRBJ1-3	TRBV30	15	NA	NA	TGTGCCTGGAGTCCAGGACAGCAAACTGGAAACACCATATATTTT	CAWSPGQQTGNTIYF
TRBJ2-3	TRBV29-1	15	few	NA	TGCAGCGTTGAATCGATAGAACCTGCCACAGATACGCAGTATTTT	CSVESIEPATDTQYF
TRBJ1-6	TRBV9	16	NA	NA	TGTGCCAGCAGCCCTCTAGACAGGCGGCTCCACTCACCCCTCCACTTT	CASSPLDRRLHSPLHF
TRBJ2-2	TRBV27	12	NA	NA	TGTGCCAGCAGTTTGAACACCGGGGAGCTGTTTTTT	CASSLNTGELFF
TRBJ2-2	TRBV7-2	16	NA	TRBD1	TGTGCCAGCAGCCAGACGGGACAGGGGGGGACCGGGGAGCTGTTTTTT	CASSQTGQGGTGELFF
TRBJ1-2	TRBV4-2	14	NA	NA	TGTGCCAGCAGCCCCACACAGGTCAACTATGGCTACACCTTC	CASSPTQVNYGYTF
TRBJ2-5	TRBV6-6	15	few	NA	TGTGCCAGCAGTTCCCGACCGGGACGCCAAGAGACCCAGTACTTC	CASSSRPGRQETQYF
TRBJ2-1	TRBV5-6	14	NA	NA	TGTGCCAGCAGCGCCAGGTTCCCCCACAATGAGCAGTTCTTC	CASSARFPHNEQFF
TRBJ2-7	TRBV5-1	14	NA	TRBD2	TGCGCCAGCAGCGGGACTAGCTTGTCGCACGAGCAGTACTTC	CASSGTSLSHEQYF